The entry that follows covers one TCR beta chain sequence. V gave up 7 bases and J gave up 4 bases; unmatched junction bases: 7. The germline gives CDR1 MNHEY, CDR2 SVGAGI. This CDR3 contains 14 residues. Sequencing used immunoSEQ multiplex PCR; TCRdb keeps in-frame clones, though not all of them. This sample carries about 130,000 clones, about 70% of them seen once, and the ten largest clones take around 4.9%. The record originates from a study of cytotoxic CD8 clonotypes in ibrutinib-treated CLL. The chain joins TRBV6-5 to TRBJ2-7, with 10 bases matching TRBD1. The clonotype comes from a human donor with chronic lymphocytic leukemia. The sample consisted of PBMCs, taken after 24 months of ibrutinib treatment. CDR3 sequence (DNA): TGTGCCAGCAACCAAGGACAGGGGGGTTACGAGCAGTACTTC. It translates to CASNQGQGGYEQYF.